A selection of T cell receptor beta chains follows, all from one sample in a study of CD4 T cells in relation to SARS-CoV-2 and coronaviruses. Sequencing was performed with immunoSEQ multiplex PCR; in TCRdb, only in-frame clones are kept and a portion is missing. Of 60,000 to 80,000 clones listed, about 89% are singletons. The sample taken for sequencing was memory CD4+ T cells from PBMCs. These receptor sequences come from a human donor in good health. Both conserved end residues are part of each CDR3. D genes are given only for firm matches. Part of the rows lack a size; the others show once, few, many or a class for expanded clones.

v_call: TRBV18; d_call: NA; j_call: TRBJ2-1; clone_size: NA; cdr3_nt: TGTGCCAGCTCACCACGGGGAGGTGAGCAGTTCTTC; cdr3_aa: CASSPRGGEQFF
v_call: TRBV6-4; d_call: TRBD2; j_call: TRBJ2-1; clone_size: NA; cdr3_nt: TGTGCCAGCAGACCTAGCGGGGCCGCCTACAATGAGCAGTTCTTC; cdr3_aa: CASRPSGAAYNEQFF
v_call: TRBV5-1; d_call: NA; j_call: TRBJ2-2; clone_size: NA; cdr3_nt: TGCGCCAGCAGAAGCCTGGGAGCCGGGGAGCTGTTTTTT; cdr3_aa: CASRSLGAGELFF
v_call: TRBV21-1; d_call: NA; j_call: TRBJ2-1; clone_size: NA; cdr3_nt: TGTGCCAGCAGCAAAGAACAGGGAGCCCTATACAATGAGCAGTTCTTC; cdr3_aa: CASSKEQGALYNEQFF
v_call: TRBV4-2; d_call: NA; j_call: TRBJ2-5; clone_size: NA; cdr3_nt: TGTGCCAGCAGCCATTCCTTGGGACCACAAGAGACCCAGTACTTC; cdr3_aa: CASSHSLGPQETQYF
v_call: TRBV18; d_call: NA; j_call: TRBJ2-1; clone_size: NA; cdr3_nt: TGTGCCAGCTCCCTCGGACGGGGCGCTTACAATGAGCAGTTCTTC; cdr3_aa: CASSLGRGAYNEQFF
v_call: TRBV3-1/TRBV3-2; d_call: NA; j_call: TRBJ1-1; clone_size: NA; cdr3_nt: TGTGCCAGCAGCCTCGGGCACGTCGGGACTGAAGCTTTCTTT; cdr3_aa: CASSLGHVGTEAFF
v_call: TRBV10-3; d_call: TRBD1; j_call: TRBJ2-1; clone_size: NA; cdr3_nt: TGTGCCATCGCCGGGACAGGGACAAATGAGCAGTTCTTC; cdr3_aa: CAIAGTGTNEQFF
v_call: TRBV27; d_call: TRBD1; j_call: TRBJ2-3; clone_size: NA; cdr3_nt: TGTGCCACGGGACAGAGCACAGATACGCAGTATTTT; cdr3_aa: CATGQSTDTQYF
v_call: TRBV12-5; d_call: NA; j_call: TRBJ1-5; clone_size: NA; cdr3_nt: TGTGCTAGTGCGGGGCCGGGGGGCCAGCCCCAGCATTTT; cdr3_aa: CASAGPGGQPQHF
v_call: TRBV19; d_call: NA; j_call: TRBJ2-1; clone_size: NA; cdr3_nt: TGTGCCAGTAGTCCGACGGTGCTGCGGGACATTTATCAGGGGTACAATGAGCAGTTCTTC; cdr3_aa: CASSPTVLRDIYQGYNEQFF
v_call: TRBV29-1; d_call: NA; j_call: TRBJ2-7; clone_size: NA; cdr3_nt: TGCAGCGTTGAAGAGGGGGCATCCTACGAGCAGTACTTC; cdr3_aa: CSVEEGASYEQYF
v_call: TRBV27; d_call: NA; j_call: TRBJ2-4; clone_size: NA; cdr3_nt: TGTGCCAGCAGTTTTGTGGGGACAGCCAAAAACATTCAGTACTTC; cdr3_aa: CASSFVGTAKNIQYF
v_call: TRBV10-3; d_call: TRBD1; j_call: TRBJ1-4; clone_size: NA; cdr3_nt: TGTGCCATTAGAGCGCAGGGGGCTGCTAATGAAAAACTGTTTTTT; cdr3_aa: CAIRAQGAANEKLFF
v_call: TRBV7-2; d_call: TRBD1; j_call: TRBJ1-4; clone_size: NA; cdr3_nt: TGTGCCAGCAGCGCCAGTACAGGGGCCCCTGGGGAAAAACTGTTTTTT; cdr3_aa: CASSASTGAPGEKLFF
v_call: TRBV11-3; d_call: NA; j_call: TRBJ2-3; clone_size: NA; cdr3_nt: TGTGCCAGCTCTCGGGACCCTCCTTACGATACGCAGTATTTT; cdr3_aa: CASSRDPPYDTQYF
v_call: TRBV30; d_call: NA; j_call: TRBJ1-5; clone_size: few; cdr3_nt: TGTGCCTGGAGTGAGAAGGCCAGCAATCAGCCCCAGCATTTT; cdr3_aa: CAWSEKASNQPQHF
v_call: TRBV7-9; d_call: TRBD1; j_call: TRBJ1-2; clone_size: NA; cdr3_nt: TGTGCCAGCAGCGCTGACAGGGCTTATGGCTACACCTTC; cdr3_aa: CASSADRAYGYTF
v_call: TRBV28; d_call: TRBD1; j_call: TRBJ1-4; clone_size: NA; cdr3_nt: TGTGCCAGCAGTTCCCCAACAGGGGAGAGTGAAAAACTGTTTTTT; cdr3_aa: CASSSPTGESEKLFF
v_call: TRBV5-1; d_call: TRBD1; j_call: TRBJ2-2; clone_size: NA; cdr3_nt: TGCGCCAGCAGGCGGACAGGGGGTAACACCGGGGAGCTGTTTTTT; cdr3_aa: CASRRTGGNTGELFF
v_call: TRBV5-1; d_call: TRBD1; j_call: TRBJ1-6; clone_size: few; cdr3_nt: TGCGCCAGCAGTTCCGGGACAGGCTCCTATAATTCACCCCTCCACTTT; cdr3_aa: CASSSGTGSYNSPLHF
v_call: TRBV5-1; d_call: NA; j_call: TRBJ1-3; clone_size: once; cdr3_nt: TGCGCCAGCAGCTTGTTCGGCAGTACCTCTGGAAACACCATATATTTT; cdr3_aa: CASSLFGSTSGNTIYF
v_call: TRBV7-8; d_call: NA; j_call: TRBJ2-5; clone_size: NA; cdr3_nt: TGTGCCAGCAGCTCCCTCCTTCGGGGGCGCGAGACCCAGTACTTC; cdr3_aa: CASSSLLRGRETQYF
v_call: TRBV27; d_call: NA; j_call: TRBJ2-2; clone_size: few; cdr3_nt: TGTGCCAGCACCCGCACCGGGGAGCTGTTTTTT; cdr3_aa: CASTRTGELFF
v_call: TRBV27; d_call: NA; j_call: TRBJ2-7; clone_size: NA; cdr3_nt: TGTGCCAGCAGTCGATCGTTGCGACCCGACGCCTACGAGCAGTACTTC; cdr3_aa: CASSRSLRPDAYEQYF
v_call: TRBV15; d_call: NA; j_call: TRBJ1-1; clone_size: NA; cdr3_nt: TGTGCCACCAGCAGGCCGCCTGGACGGTTCGTGAACACTGAAGCTTTCTTT; cdr3_aa: CATSRPPGRFVNTEAFF
v_call: TRBV6-2/TRBV6-3; d_call: NA; j_call: TRBJ1-1; clone_size: NA; cdr3_nt: TGTGCCAGCAGTTACTTGGGGAACACTGAAGCTTTCTTT; cdr3_aa: CASSYLGNTEAFF
v_call: TRBV10-3; d_call: NA; j_call: TRBJ1-5; clone_size: NA; cdr3_nt: TGTGCCACCTCAGCTCAGGGTAGCAATCAGCCCCAGCATTTT; cdr3_aa: CATSAQGSNQPQHF
v_call: TRBV5-1; d_call: NA; j_call: TRBJ1-4; clone_size: NA; cdr3_nt: TGCGCCAGCAGCTTGATGGATTCTAATGAAAAACTGTTTTTT; cdr3_aa: CASSLMDSNEKLFF
v_call: TRBV7-3; d_call: NA; j_call: TRBJ2-7; clone_size: once; cdr3_nt: TGTGCCAGCAGCTCGACAGGAGCCTACGAGCAGTACTTC; cdr3_aa: CASSSTGAYEQYF
v_call: TRBV30; d_call: TRBD1; j_call: TRBJ1-2; clone_size: NA; cdr3_nt: TGTGTTTCTGGGATCCCCAAGGGGGCAAACTATGGCTACACCTTC; cdr3_aa: CVSGIPKGANYGYTF
v_call: TRBV10-3; d_call: TRBD1; j_call: TRBJ1-5; clone_size: once; cdr3_nt: TGTGCCATCAGTGACGGTGTACAGGGGGTAAATCAGCCCCAGCATTTT; cdr3_aa: CAISDGVQGVNQPQHF
v_call: TRBV10-3; d_call: NA; j_call: TRBJ2-1; clone_size: few; cdr3_nt: TGTGCCATCAGTGCGGGACGTTACAATGAGCAGTTCTTC; cdr3_aa: CAISAGRYNEQFF
v_call: TRBV27; d_call: TRBD1; j_call: TRBJ2-1; clone_size: NA; cdr3_nt: TGTGCCAGCAGCCTCAGGGGGATAGAGTACAATGAGCAGTTCTTC; cdr3_aa: CASSLRGIEYNEQFF
v_call: TRBV7-9; d_call: NA; j_call: TRBJ1-1; clone_size: NA; cdr3_nt: TGTGCCAGCAGCTTAGGGGGTACGGCTTTCTTT; cdr3_aa: CASSLGGTAFF
v_call: TRBV5-1; d_call: NA; j_call: TRBJ2-1; clone_size: NA; cdr3_nt: TGCGCCAGCAGCCTGGACACATACAATGAGCAGTTCTTC; cdr3_aa: CASSLDTYNEQFF
v_call: TRBV28; d_call: NA; j_call: TRBJ1-5; clone_size: NA; cdr3_nt: TGTGCCAGCAGCCCCGTGGGGGGCCTATATAGCAATCAGCCCCAGCATTTT; cdr3_aa: CASSPVGGLYSNQPQHF
v_call: TRBV19; d_call: TRBD2; j_call: TRBJ2-2; clone_size: few; cdr3_nt: TGTGCCAGTAGTGGAGCCGGGACTAGCGGGAGTTGGAACACCGGGGAGCTGTTTTTT; cdr3_aa: CASSGAGTSGSWNTGELFF
v_call: TRBV9; d_call: NA; j_call: TRBJ1-1; clone_size: NA; cdr3_nt: TGTGCCAGCAGCCCCCGGGGCGGCACTGAAGCTTTCTTT; cdr3_aa: CASSPRGGTEAFF
v_call: TRBV10-3; d_call: TRBD2; j_call: TRBJ2-1; clone_size: NA; cdr3_nt: TGTGCCATCGGGACGGGGAGCGGGAGGGGGGGGGATGAGCAGTTCTTC; cdr3_aa: CAIGTGSGRGGDEQFF
v_call: TRBV11-2; d_call: NA; j_call: TRBJ2-2; clone_size: NA; cdr3_nt: TGTGCCAGCAGCTTCTGGGAGGCCGGGGAGCTGTTTTTT; cdr3_aa: CASSFWEAGELFF
v_call: TRBV2; d_call: NA; j_call: TRBJ2-1; clone_size: once; cdr3_nt: TGTGCCAGCAGTGAGAATGAGCAGTTCTTC; cdr3_aa: CASSENEQFF
v_call: TRBV7-3; d_call: NA; j_call: TRBJ2-2; clone_size: once; cdr3_nt: TGTGCCAGCAGCCCCCGGGTGAACACCGGGGAGCTGTTTTTT; cdr3_aa: CASSPRVNTGELFF
v_call: TRBV28; d_call: NA; j_call: TRBJ1-5; clone_size: NA; cdr3_nt: TGTGCCAGCAGCTTCCTGGGTAGCAATCAGCCCCAGCATTTT; cdr3_aa: CASSFLGSNQPQHF
v_call: TRBV19; d_call: NA; j_call: TRBJ1-5; clone_size: NA; cdr3_nt: TGTGCCAGTACCCCTTACATTAGCAATCAGCCCCAGCATTTT; cdr3_aa: CASTPYISNQPQHF
v_call: TRBV28; d_call: NA; j_call: TRBJ1-4; clone_size: NA; cdr3_nt: TGTGCCAGCACCCCGGGTGAAAAACTGTTTTTT; cdr3_aa: CASTPGEKLFF